The next 22 T cell receptor beta chains were all read from a single sample in a study of cytomegalovirus exposure and HLA in healthy donors. PCR amplification relied on 60 Vbeta primers (plus 13 Jbeta primers). Some clones are missing from TCRdb's copy, which holds only in-frame ones; the method was immunoSEQ multiplex PCR. The table shows tens of thousands of clones, with under 9% occurring only once. The sequenced material came from PBMCs. Receptors were obtained from a man aged 50-60 years in good health and CMV-seronegative.

This clone was observed a handful of times. The CDR3 DNA sequence: TGTGCCAGCAGTTTATTAGTGAACACTGAAGCTTTCTTT. Protein: CASSLLVNTEAFF. J is TRBJ1-1 and V is TRBV28; D not resolved. This CDR3 is 13 amino acids long. V lost 1 base, J lost 0 bases, and 3 bases lay in between. Per germline, CDR1 MDHEN and CDR2 SYDVKM. The variable domain in full, completed from reference TRBV28 and TRBJ1-1, reads DVKVTQSSRYLVKRTGEKVFLECVQDMDHENMFWYRQDPGLGLRLIYFSYDVKMKEKGDIPEGYSVSREKKERFSLILESASTNQTSMYLCASSLLVNTEAFFGQGTRLTVV.

This clone was observed a few times. This chain links TRBV28 with TRBJ2-5; no clear D gene. Germline values: CDR1 MDHEN, CDR2 SYDVKM. Deletions cut 1 base from V and 5 bases from J, with 5 bases between. This CDR3 comprises 12 residues. Here the CDR3 DNA reads TGTGCCAGCAGTTTATTCGGTGAGACCCAGTACTTC. It codes for CASSLFGETQYF.

The J gene is TRBJ2-2, the V gene TRBV5-1; D possibly corresponds to TRBD1 (6 bases). CDR1 and CDR2 from the germline V gene are SGHRS and YFSETQ. The CDR3 is 15 amino acids. V dropped 2 bases and J dropped 1 base, with 9 bases sitting between them. CDR3 region: CASSLGQLNTGELFF. DNA of the CDR3: TGCGCCAGCAGCTTAGGACAGCTGAACACCGGGGAGCTGTTTTTT.

This clone was detected a few times. This chain links TRBV27 with TRBJ2-6; 7 nucleotides match TRBD1. The germline V gene has CDR1 MNHEY and CDR2 SMNVEV (reference sequence). The J segment lost 4 bases and the V segment lost 7 bases, leaving 4 bases of the junction unmatched. The length of the CDR3 is 14 residues. CDR3 bases: TGTGCCAGCAAAGGGACAGCGGGGGCCAACGTCCTGACTTTC. Its translation is CASKGTAGANVLTF. Full variable domain (rest looked up from reference TRBV27 and TRBJ2-6): EAQVTQNPRYLITVTGKKLTVTCSQNMNHEYMSWYRQDPGLGLRQIYYSMNVEVTDKGDVPEGYKVSRKEKRNFPLILESPSPNQTSLYFCASKGTAGANVLTFGAGSRLTVL.

This clone was detected a few times. This chain links TRBV7-9 with TRBJ2-4; maybe TRBD1 (5 bases). Trimming removed 4 bases at V and 8 bases at J, with 9 bases between. Germline CDR1 and CDR2: SEHNR and FQNEAQ (reference sequence). The CDR3 sequence is 12 residues long. The chain's CDR3 is CASSSGFDIQYF. The CDR3 DNA reads TGTGCCAGCAGCTCAGGGTTTGACATTCAGTACTTC.

This clone was recorded a few times. The chain uses TRBV19 and TRBJ1-6; TRBD1 is a possible D gene (5 bases). Between the trimmed V and J ends, which lost 4 bases and 6 bases, there was a span of 7 bases. CDR1 and CDR2 (germline): LNHDA, SQIVND (reference sequence). The CDR3 loop spans 13 amino acids. CDR3 amino acids: CASSNRPNSPLHF. The CDR3 DNA reads as TGTGCCAGTAGTAACAGGCCTAATTCACCCCTCCACTTT.

This clone was recorded a few times. The CDR3 loop is CAWSPAGNTIYF. The CDR3 DNA reads TGTGCCTGGAGTCCAGCTGGAAACACCATATATTTT. The genes are TRBV30 and TRBJ1-3; no reliable D call. Germline V gene lookup returns CDR1 GTSNPN and CDR2 SVGIG (reference sequence). CDR3 length equals 12 residues. Trimming pared 2 bases from V and 2 bases from J, leaving 4 bases between.

This clone was recorded a few times. This chain connects TRBV27 to TRBJ1-1; 12 nucleotides agree with TRBD1. The V and J ends lost 0 bases and 8 bases, in that order; junction bases with no gene match: 1. The CDR3 is 14 residues long. CDR1 MNHEY and CDR2 SMNVEV come from the germline V gene (reference sequence). The chain's CDR3 is CASSLSGTGGEAFF. For the CDR3, the DNA is TGTGCCAGCAGTTTATCAGGGACAGGGGGCGAAGCTTTCTTT.

This clone was detected only a few times. V usage is TRBV2 and J usage is TRBJ2-2; D gene ambiguous. The CDR3 loop spans 13 amino acids. The V end lost 3 bases, the J end lost 7 bases, and 9 bases lay between the germline ends. Per the germline V gene, CDR1 is SNHLY and CDR2 is FYNNEI. The CDR3 loop reads CASSENSLGELFF. The CDR3 DNA reads as TGTGCCAGCAGTGAGAATAGCCTCGGGGAGCTGTTTTTT.

This clone was recorded a few times. Written as DNA, the CDR3 is TGCAGCGTTGCTCCCCCGGCGGGGCTAGACAATGAGCAGTTCTTC. Amino acid sequence: CSVAPPAGLDNEQFF. The chain recombines TRBV29-1 with TRBJ2-1, with a weak D call TRBD2 (6 bases). This CDR3 has 15 residues. Deletions cut 4 bases from V and 5 bases from J, with 18 bases between. CDR1 is SQVTM, CDR2 ANQGSEA, per germline.

This clone was observed a few times. The chain is built from TRBV11-2 and TRBJ2-7, with 8 bases lining up with TRBD2. Germline-derived CDR1 and CDR2 are SGHAT and FQNNGV. With 3 bases clipped from V and 2 bases from J, the junction kept 6 bases outside the gene matches. The CDR3 is 15 residues long. The CDR3 loop is CASSLEAGAAYEQYF. In DNA form, the CDR3 reads TGTGCCAGCAGCTTGGAAGCGGGGGCCGCCTACGAGCAGTACTTC.

This clone has only a few counts. The chain combines TRBV28 with TRBJ2-1; weak D call: TRBD2 (6 bases). Trimming cost V 6 bases and J 4 bases, with 16 bases left between them. There are 15 residues in the CDR3. Germline CDR1 MDHEN, CDR2 SYDVKM. The DNA for the CDR3 is TGTGCCAGCAGAAGCCGGGACTTCCATTACAATGAGCAGTTCTTC. As protein: CASRSRDFHYNEQFF.

This clone was found many times. This sequence joins TRBV7-8 and TRBJ2-3, with 8 bases fitting TRBD1. The V and J ends lost 5 bases and 2 bases, in that order; junction bases with no gene match: 6. The CDR3 covers 15 residues. The germline V gene has CDR1 SGHVS and CDR2 FQNEAQ. The CDR3 DNA follows: TGTGCCAGCAGCCCCTGGACAGGGAACACAGATACGCAGTATTTT. Translation gives CASSPWTGNTDTQYF.

J is TRBJ1-1 and V is TRBV19; 8 nucleotides match TRBD1. The CDR3 runs to 15 residues. V was pared by 5 bases and J by 1 base, with 6 bases of the junction left unmatched. Per the germline V gene, CDR1 is LNHDA and CDR2 is SQIVND (reference sequence). The CDR3 reads CASSSSGTGNTEAFF. The CDR3 DNA sequence: TGTGCCAGTAGTTCGTCCGGGACAGGGAACACTGAAGCTTTCTTT.

The sample holds a few counts of this clone. This chain connects TRBV9 to TRBJ2-2, with D tentatively TRBD2 (5 bases). CDR3 length equals 16 residues. Germline V gene data show CDR1 as SGDLS and CDR2 as YYNGEE. Trimming removed 2 bases at V and 7 bases at J, with 18 bases between. The CDR3 reads CASSVSPRGRSGELFF. The CDR3 nucleotides are TGTGCCAGCAGCGTTTCCCCTCGGGGAAGGAGCGGGGAGCTGTTTTTT.

The CDR3 is CASSSLPSGGEKLFF. The CDR3 DNA reads as TGTGCCAGCAGCTCGCTCCCTTCGGGGGGCGAAAAACTGTTTTTT. V and J are TRBV7-9 and TRBJ1-4; maybe TRBD1 (6 bases). This CDR3 has 15 residues. Germline lookup yields CDR1 SEHNR and CDR2 FQNEAQ (reference sequence). V lost 4 bases and J 8 bases, leaving 17 bases between the germline ends. The whole variable domain, filled in from reference TRBV7-9 and TRBJ1-4, reads DTGVSQNPRHKITKRGQNVTFRCDPISEHNRLYWYRQTLGQGPEFLTYFQNEAQLEKSRLLSDRFSAERPKGSFSTLEIQRTEQGDSAMYLCASSSLPSGGEKLFFGSGTQLSVL.

This clone was counted between two and nine times. The chain uses TRBV9 and TRBJ1-4; the match to TRBD1 covers 9 bases. V dropped 3 bases and J dropped 5; count of bases not matched to a gene: 5. CDR3 size: 15 residues. From germline, CDR1 is SGDLS and CDR2 YYNGEE. The CDR3 spells CASSASGTGNEKLFF. DNA of the CDR3: TGTGCCAGCAGCGCTTCCGGGACAGGGAATGAAAAACTGTTTTTT.

This clone was found a few times. This sequence joins TRBV7-3 and TRBJ2-7; 11 bases map to TRBD1. The V gene end was trimmed by 0 bases and the J gene end by 6 bases; junction bases not matched to a gene: 4. Germline assignment: CDR1 SGHTA and CDR2 FQGTGA. The CDR3 runs to 15 residues. In DNA form, the CDR3 reads TGTGCCAGCAGCTTAACGGGACAGGGGGACCGCGAGCAGTACTTC. This translates into CASSLTGQGDREQYF.

This rearrangement joins TRBV6-1 to TRBJ2-7; 10 positions match TRBD2. CDR1 and CDR2 from the germline V gene are MNHNS and SASEGT. This CDR3 comprises 15 residues. The junction had 3 bases not matched to a gene; V was cut back by 1 base and J by 3 bases. The CDR3 nucleotides read TGTGCCAGCAGTGAAGGGATAGCGGGGGGCTACGAGCAGTACTTC. Translating gives CASSEGIAGGYEQYF.

For the CDR3, the DNA is TGCAGCGTTGAACGGGGGGAAAAACTGTTTTTT. Protein: CSVERGEKLFF. V and J are TRBV29-1 and TRBJ1-4, with TRBD1 as a possible D gene (5 bases). The CDR3 extends over 11 amino acids. CDR1 is SQVTM, CDR2 ANQGSEA, per germline. Trimming removed 2 bases at V and 8 bases at J, with 6 bases between.

The chain carries TRBV5-1 and TRBJ1-6; TRBD1 matches 7 bases. The J segment lost 8 bases and the V segment lost 5 bases, leaving 13 bases of the junction unmatched. The CDR3 spans 16 residues. From germline, CDR1 is SGHRS and CDR2 YFSETQ. The CDR3 loop reads CASSRNPDRVDSPLHF. In nucleotides, the CDR3 is TGCGCCAGCAGTAGAAATCCCGACAGGGTTGATTCACCCCTCCACTTT.

The chain has TRBV9 and TRBJ2-2; TRBD2 agrees at 10 bases. J was trimmed by 4 bases and V by 0 bases; bases with no gene match: 3. CDR3 length: 16 residues. From germline, CDR1 is SGDLS and CDR2 YYNGEE. The CDR3 here is CASSVAPSGGTGELFF. DNA for the CDR3: TGTGCCAGCAGCGTAGCCCCTAGCGGGGGCACCGGGGAGCTGTTTTTT.